Below, 28 T cell receptor beta chains from the same sample are listed, as sequenced in a study of blood T cell repertoires in COVID-19. Assay used: immunoSEQ multiplex PCR; TCRdb lists only in-frame clones, some missing. The sample lists about 100,000 clones, 88% seen once, with about 5% in the top ten. Sample: peripheral blood. The origin of the receptors is a human donor in a cohort sampled during active COVID-19.

The V call is TRBV6-5, the J call TRBJ1-6; TRBD1 matches 8 bases. Germline CDR1 reads MNHEY; CDR2 reads SVGAGI. The length of the CDR3 is 15 residues. The J segment lost 1 base and the V segment lost 6 bases, leaving 2 bases of the junction unmatched. DNA for the CDR3: TGTGCCAGCAGAAGACAGGGGTCCTATAATTCACCCCTCCACTTT. Protein: CASRRQGSYNSPLHF.

CDR3 amino acids: CASSQSDRTDTQYF. The CDR3 DNA sequence: TGTGCCAGTAGTCAAAGCGATCGAACAGATACGCAGTATTTT. V gene TRBV19 combines with J gene TRBJ2-3; D not resolved. The germline V gene encodes CDR1 LNHDA and CDR2 SQIVND (reference sequence). This CDR3 has 14 amino acids. Trimming took off 5 bases at V and 3 bases at J, with 12 bases between the two ends.

The rearrangement uses TRBV7-8 and TRBJ2-2, with 9 nucleotides matching TRBD2. The CDR3 sequence is 19 residues long. Germline V gene sequence: CDR1 SGHVS, CDR2 FQNEAQ. V gave up 0 bases and J gave up 1 base; unmatched junction bases: 9. CDR3 protein: CASSLAREREVRNTGELFF. The CDR3 nucleotides read TGTGCCAGCAGCTTAGCGCGGGAGCGGGAGGTTAGGAACACCGGGGAGCTGTTTTTT.

The rearrangement uses TRBV12-3 or TRBV12-4 and TRBJ1-1, with D perhaps TRBD1 (5 bases). This CDR3 is built from 13 residues. V dropped 8 bases and J dropped 1 base, with 11 bases sitting between them. CDR3 residues: CASDRGANTEAFF. The CDR3 bases are TGTGCCAGCGACCGTGGGGCGAACACTGAAGCTTTCTTT.

The V call is TRBV4-2, the J call TRBJ2-1; 8 bases match TRBD2. V lost 1 base and J lost 9; bases outside the gene matches: 17. Germline-derived CDR1 and CDR2 are LGHNA and YNFKEQ. The length of the CDR3 is 18 residues. The CDR3 protein is CASSQVIPGGPGGGEQFF. CDR3 nucleotides: TGTGCCAGCAGCCAAGTAATTCCGGGAGGGCCCGGGGGGGGTGAGCAGTTCTTC.

V and J are TRBV5-3 and TRBJ2-4; a possible D gene is TRBD2 (6 bases). TRBV5-3 is an ORF; its function is uncertain. The CDR3 runs 15 residues. Trimming shortened V by 10 bases and J by 0 bases, and 17 bases separated the two germline ends. The CDR3 DNA follows: TGTGCCCCCCGGCGGGGAATTCTAGCCAAAAACATTCAGTACTTC. The encoded protein is CAPRRGILAKNIQYF.

V and J are TRBV28 and TRBJ2-3; 7 bases agree with TRBD2. This CDR3 comprises 14 residues. Per the germline V gene, CDR1 is MDHEN and CDR2 is SYDVKM. J was trimmed by 4 bases and V by 4 bases; bases with no gene match: 5. The CDR3 DNA reads as TGTGCCAGCAGTTCTCGACTAGCCGCAGATACGCAGTATTTT. It is translated as CASSSRLAADTQYF.

In this sample, this clone turned up a few times. This rearrangement joins TRBV20-1 to TRBJ1-5; tentatively, D is TRBD1 (5 bases). V gave up 3 bases and J gave up 0 bases, with 9 bases separating them. CDR1 DFQATT and CDR2 SNEGSKA come from the germline V gene (reference sequence). The CDR3 extends over 14 amino acids. The CDR3 protein is CSASQGASNQPQHF. In DNA form, the CDR3 reads TGCAGTGCTAGTCAGGGTGCTAGCAATCAGCCCCAGCATTTT.

This clone was observed a single time. The chain is built from TRBV20-1 and TRBJ1-2; 9 bases align to TRBD1. The length of the CDR3 is 14 residues. V was pared by 3 bases and J by 3 bases, with 5 bases of the junction left unmatched. Germline lookup yields CDR1 DFQATT and CDR2 SNEGSKA (reference sequence). CDR3 nucleotides: TGCAGTGCTAGTCGGGACAGGGAAGACTATGGCTACACCTTC. Translating gives CSASRDREDYGYTF.

This chain uses TRBV6-6 with TRBJ2-1; 11 bases match TRBD1. This CDR3 region has 15 residues. The germline CDR1 and CDR2 sequences are MNHNY and SVGAGI (reference sequence). J was trimmed by 3 bases and V by 5 bases; bases with no gene match: 3. The CDR3 DNA is TGTGCCAGCAGTATGGGACAGGGGGACTACAATGAGCAGTTCTTC. Translation: CASSMGQGDYNEQFF.

This clone was seen only a few times. The chain is built from TRBV28 and TRBJ1-2; 9 bases align to TRBD1. After removal of 1 base from V and 8 bases from J, the junction contained 11 bases not matched to a gene. CDR1 MDHEN and CDR2 SYDVKM come from the germline V gene. This CDR3 is 16 amino acids long. CDR3 DNA: TGTGCCAGCAGTTTATCCGTACAGGGGGCTCGGGAAGGCTACACCTTC. Translating gives CASSLSVQGAREGYTF.

The chain employs TRBV7-9 and TRBJ1-4; 9 nucleotides line up with TRBD1. This CDR3 comprises 15 residues. Unmatched junction bases numbered 8, after V lost 2 bases and J lost 10 bases. CDR1 is SEHNR and CDR2 is FQNEAQ in the germline V gene (reference sequence). The CDR3 DNA reads TGTGCCAGCAGCTTAATGGGACAGGGATTGGTAAAACTGTTTTTT. It specifies CASSLMGQGLVKLFF.

The V and J genes are TRBV10-3 and TRBJ1-6, with 8 bases identical to TRBD1. CDR1 is ENHRY and CDR2 is SYGVKD in the germline V gene. The ends lost 4 bases at V and 7 bases at J; junction bases unmatched: 3. The CDR3 covers 14 residues. The CDR3 DNA reads as TGTGCCATCAGTGTCGGACAGGGCAATTCACCCCTCCACTTT. Translated: CAISVGQGNSPLHF.

The rearrangement joins TRBV4-3 to TRBJ2-1; TRBD2 aligns across 7 bases. J lost 5 bases, V lost 0 bases, and 10 bases had no gene match. The CDR3 length is 17 residues. CDR1 and CDR2 (germline): LGHNA, YSLEER. The CDR3 nucleotides are TGCGCCAGCAGCCAAGAGGTTACCGGGAGGTTGAACAATGAGCAGTTCTTC. It yields the protein CASSQEVTGRLNNEQFF.

The chain recombines TRBV25-1 with TRBJ1-1; a possible D gene is TRBD1 (6 bases). V gave up 6 bases and J gave up 1 base, with 15 bases separating them. The CDR3 covers 15 residues. Germline V gives CDR1 MGHDK, CDR2 SYGVNS. The CDR3 sequence is CASRHQGFRNTEAFF. In DNA form, the CDR3 reads TGTGCCAGCAGGCACCAGGGGTTCCGGAACACTGAAGCTTTCTTT.

The chain is built from TRBV7-2 and TRBJ2-2; 10 bases fit TRBD1. Trimming removed 7 bases from V and 6 bases from J; junction bases left unmatched: 20. Germline loops: CDR1 SGHTA, CDR2 FQGNSA. The CDR3 extends over 19 amino acids. The CDR3 bases are TGTGCCAGCAACGATGGTCACAGGTGGACAGGGGGTTTTCCCGGGGAGCTGTTTTTT. This translates into CASNDGHRWTGGFPGELFF.

This sequence joins TRBV7-7 and TRBJ2-1; 11 nucleotides agree with TRBD2. V dropped 4 bases and J dropped 0; count of bases not matched to a gene: 14. This CDR3 contains 20 residues. CDR1 and CDR2 from the germline V gene are SSHAT and FNYEAQ (reference sequence). As DNA, the CDR3 is TGTGCCAGCAGCTCCATTACGCCGGGACTAGCGGAGCGCTCCTACAATGAGCAGTTCTTC. Translating it yields CASSSITPGLAERSYNEQFF.

The chain employs TRBV28 and TRBJ1-2; possibly TRBD1 for D (6 bases). The CDR3 has 15 residues. From germline, CDR1 is MDHEN and CDR2 SYDVKM. V dropped 6 bases and J dropped 3 bases, with 17 bases sitting between them. The CDR3 spells CASRPFRGEHYGYTF. The CDR3, as DNA: TGTGCCAGCAGACCATTCAGGGGCGAACACTATGGCTACACCTTC.

The chain joins TRBV28 to TRBJ2-2; the D is unclear. V gave up 8 bases and J gave up 9 bases, with 19 bases separating them. The CDR3 extends over 14 amino acids. The germline CDR1 and CDR2 sequences are MDHEN and SYDVKM. Here the CDR3 DNA reads TGTGCCAGCGGAAGAACAGTTGTCTTCAGGGAGCTGTTTTTT. It specifies CASGRTVVFRELFF.

The chain combines TRBV28 with TRBJ2-5, with 8 bases lining up with TRBD1. There are 16 residues in the CDR3. Trimming cost V 5 bases and J 5 bases; bases outside gene matches: 13. CDR1 and CDR2 from the germline V gene are MDHEN and SYDVKM. CDR3 nucleotide sequence: TGTGCCAGCAGTACCCGGACAGGGAGGTCGTGGGAGACCCAGTACTTC. As protein: CASSTRTGRSWETQYF.

The CDR3 protein is CASSESTGRKNEQFF. DNA of the CDR3: TGCGCCAGCAGTGAGTCGACCGGGAGAAAAAATGAGCAGTTCTTC. The chain has TRBV10-1 and TRBJ2-1, with D maybe TRBD2 (6 bases). The CDR3 is made up of 15 amino acids. The germline CDR1 and CDR2 sequences are WNHNN and SYGVQD (reference sequence). The V end was cut by 0 bases, the J end by 7 bases, with 13 bases between.

The gene calls are TRBV4-2 and TRBJ1-2; a possible D gene is TRBD1 (5 bases). This CDR3 is built from 16 residues. CDR1 and CDR2 (germline): LGHNA, YNFKEQ. Trimming cost V 0 bases and J 5 bases, with 16 bases left between them. CDR3 residues: CASSQETTATEYGYTF. DNA of the CDR3: TGTGCCAGCAGCCAAGAAACGACAGCCACGGAGTATGGCTACACCTTC.

The chain combines TRBV7-9 with TRBJ2-2; no reliable D call. CDR3 length: 14 residues. V was pared by 5 bases and J by 5 bases, with 12 bases between. Germline V gives CDR1 SEHNR, CDR2 FQNEAQ (reference sequence). CDR3 nucleotides: TGTGCCAGCAGCGATCTGGTGGCTACCGGGGAGCTGTTTTTT. This gives the protein CASSDLVATGELFF.

The CDR3 region is CASSDTGKPNEKLFF. CDR3 DNA sequence: TGTGCCAGCAGTGATACAGGGAAACCGAATGAAAAACTGTTTTTT. This chain links TRBV25-1 with TRBJ1-4; a possible D gene is TRBD1 (6 bases). V was clipped by 3 bases and J by 5 bases, with 13 bases between them. Germline assignment: CDR1 MGHDK and CDR2 SYGVNS. The CDR3 consists of 15 residues.

The genes are TRBV6-4 and TRBJ1-2, with 8 bases that match TRBD1. The ends lost 5 bases at V and 4 bases at J; junction bases unmatched: 3. Germline assignment: CDR1 MRHNA and CDR2 SNTAGT. The length of the CDR3 is 13 residues. CDR3 sequence: CASSPGGSYGYTF. The CDR3 bases are TGTGCCAGCAGTCCAGGGGGCAGCTATGGCTACACCTTC.

The CDR3 loop is CASSFSGTGRGGELFF. The CDR3 bases are TGTGCCAGCAGTTTCTCCGGGACAGGGCGGGGCGGGGAGCTGTTTTTT. The genes are TRBV27 and TRBJ2-2; TRBD1 matches 9 bases. Trimming removed 3 bases from V and 7 bases from J; junction bases left unmatched: 9. Per germline, CDR1 MNHEY and CDR2 SMNVEV (reference sequence). The CDR3 totals 16 residues.

The rearrangement uses TRBV6-6 and TRBJ2-1, with D hard to call. Germline V lookup: CDR1 MNHNY, CDR2 SVGAGI (reference sequence). CDR3 length: 16 amino acids. V gave up 2 bases and J gave up 0 bases, with 11 bases separating them. CDR3 amino acids: CASSYLGGSSYNEQFF. In DNA, the CDR3 is TGTGCCAGCAGTTACCTCGGCGGCAGCTCCTACAATGAGCAGTTCTTC.

The chain is built from TRBV6-2 or TRBV6-3 and TRBJ2-3; 12 nucleotides match TRBD2. Trimming took 5 bases from V and 1 from J; bases not matched to a gene: 7. The CDR3 is 17 amino acids. Germline assignment: CDR1 MNHEY and CDR2 SVGEGT. This CDR3 is CASSATSGRPGTDTQYF. DNA of the CDR3: TGTGCCAGCAGTGCGACTAGCGGGAGACCAGGCACAGATACGCAGTATTTT.